This is a list of T cell receptor beta chains from one sample in a study of cytomegalovirus exposure and HLA in healthy donors. Measured with immunoSEQ multiplex PCR; TCRdb has only the in-frame clones, and not every one. The table records about 160,000 clones, approximately 86% of them present only once. Material: PBMCs. All receptors come from a young woman in good health and CMV-seronegative. The CDR3 runs from the conserved cysteine through the conserved F or W. The D gene is left open where the match is weak. The size entry is marked missing in some rows and otherwise reads once, few, many or a size class.

CDR3 DNA: TGTGCCAGCAGTTCCCTTAGTGGACTAGCTGGCTACGAGCAGTACTTC; CDR3 protein: CASSSLSGLAGYEQYF; clone size: -; J gene: TRBJ2-7; D gene: TRBD2; V gene: TRBV27
CDR3 DNA: TGTGCCAGCAGCGTACCCGGCGGGGGCTACACCTTC; CDR3 protein: CASSVPGGGYTF; clone size: -; J gene: TRBJ1-2; D gene: -; V gene: TRBV9
CDR3 DNA: TGTGCCAGCAGTCCTCTATTGGACAGAGACAATCAGCCCCAGCATTTT; CDR3 protein: CASSPLLDRDNQPQHF; clone size: -; J gene: TRBJ1-5; D gene: -; V gene: TRBV27
CDR3 DNA: TGTGCCAGCAGCCCCTCTAGCGGACGCACAGATACGCAGTATTTT; CDR3 protein: CASSPSSGRTDTQYF; clone size: few; J gene: TRBJ2-3; D gene: TRBD2; V gene: TRBV9
CDR3 DNA: TGCGCCAGCAGCCAAGCCAGGGGGGAGAAGAACGAGCAGTACTTC; CDR3 protein: CASSQARGEKNEQYF; clone size: -; J gene: TRBJ2-7; D gene: -; V gene: TRBV4-3
CDR3 DNA: TGTGCCAGCAGCCCCTCGACTAGCGGTCGAGATACGCAGTATTTT; CDR3 protein: CASSPSTSGRDTQYF; clone size: -; J gene: TRBJ2-3; D gene: TRBD2; V gene: TRBV14
CDR3 DNA: TGTGCCAGCAGTCCGAGCCCCTTCATATACGAGCAGTACTTC; CDR3 protein: CASSPSPFIYEQYF; clone size: -; J gene: TRBJ2-7; D gene: -; V gene: TRBV6-4
CDR3 DNA: TGTGCCAGTAGTAAAGGACAGGCCCTCAACAATGAGCAGTTCTTC; CDR3 protein: CASSKGQALNNEQFF; clone size: -; J gene: TRBJ2-1; D gene: TRBD1; V gene: TRBV19
CDR3 DNA: TGTGCCGCAAGGCCGGGAGGGGCCCAGGAGACCCAGTACTTC; CDR3 protein: CAARPGGAQETQYF; clone size: -; J gene: TRBJ2-5; D gene: TRBD2; V gene: TRBV7-9
CDR3 DNA: TGTGCCAGCAGCTTGCCGACAGCCGAGCAGTACTTC; CDR3 protein: CASSLPTAEQYF; clone size: -; J gene: TRBJ2-7; D gene: -; V gene: TRBV5-6
CDR3 DNA: TGTGCCAGCAGCTCCCGGACAGGGGGGGAGTACGAGCAGTACTTC; CDR3 protein: CASSSRTGGEYEQYF; clone size: -; J gene: TRBJ2-7; D gene: TRBD1; V gene: TRBV7-2
CDR3 DNA: TGTGCCAGTCGGGGACTAGCCGAGGAATACACCGGGGAGCTGTTTTTT; CDR3 protein: CASRGLAEEYTGELFF; clone size: -; J gene: TRBJ2-2; D gene: TRBD2; V gene: TRBV6-4
CDR3 DNA: TGTGCCAGCTCACCTTCAGGGGTAACTGAAGCTTTCTTT; CDR3 protein: CASSPSGVTEAFF; clone size: -; J gene: TRBJ1-1; D gene: -; V gene: TRBV18
CDR3 DNA: TGTGCCAGCAGCTTAGTCACCGGAGCAGGAAACACCATATATTTT; CDR3 protein: CASSLVTGAGNTIYF; clone size: once; J gene: TRBJ1-3; D gene: -; V gene: TRBV7-9
CDR3 DNA: TGTGCCTGGAGCAGGGACAGGGACTATGGCTACACCTTC; CDR3 protein: CAWSRDRDYGYTF; clone size: few; J gene: TRBJ1-2; D gene: TRBD1; V gene: TRBV30
CDR3 DNA: TGTGCCAGCAGCTTAAATGGACTGCCCTCTGGAAACACCATATATTTT; CDR3 protein: CASSLNGLPSGNTIYF; clone size: -; J gene: TRBJ1-3; D gene: -; V gene: TRBV7-8
CDR3 DNA: TGTGCCAGCAGCCAAGCCCGACAGGGGAATTTCTACACCTTC; CDR3 protein: CASSQARQGNFYTF; clone size: -; J gene: TRBJ1-2; D gene: TRBD1; V gene: TRBV4-2
CDR3 DNA: TGTGCCAGCAGTATCCTAGCGGGGGGGCGGCGGGATACGCAGTATTTT; CDR3 protein: CASSILAGGRRDTQYF; clone size: -; J gene: TRBJ2-3; D gene: TRBD2; V gene: TRBV2
CDR3 DNA: TGTGCCAGCAGCTCCTCGGCGGACAGTCGACCCCATGAGCAGTTCTTC; CDR3 protein: CASSSSADSRPHEQFF; clone size: -; J gene: TRBJ2-1; D gene: -; V gene: TRBV7-9
CDR3 DNA: TGTGCCACCAGACACGGACAGGGGGCGTCTCAGCCCCAGCATTTT; CDR3 protein: CATRHGQGASQPQHF; clone size: -; J gene: TRBJ1-5; D gene: TRBD1; V gene: TRBV15
CDR3 DNA: TGTGCCAGCAGCTTATGGGGATTTGTAGGCGGGTACGAGCAGTACTTC; CDR3 protein: CASSLWGFVGGYEQYF; clone size: -; J gene: TRBJ2-7; D gene: -; V gene: TRBV7-2
CDR3 DNA: TGTGCCAGCAGCTTAGCCGGACAGACCGGGGAGCTGTTTTTT; CDR3 protein: CASSLAGQTGELFF; clone size: -; J gene: TRBJ2-2; D gene: -; V gene: TRBV7-6